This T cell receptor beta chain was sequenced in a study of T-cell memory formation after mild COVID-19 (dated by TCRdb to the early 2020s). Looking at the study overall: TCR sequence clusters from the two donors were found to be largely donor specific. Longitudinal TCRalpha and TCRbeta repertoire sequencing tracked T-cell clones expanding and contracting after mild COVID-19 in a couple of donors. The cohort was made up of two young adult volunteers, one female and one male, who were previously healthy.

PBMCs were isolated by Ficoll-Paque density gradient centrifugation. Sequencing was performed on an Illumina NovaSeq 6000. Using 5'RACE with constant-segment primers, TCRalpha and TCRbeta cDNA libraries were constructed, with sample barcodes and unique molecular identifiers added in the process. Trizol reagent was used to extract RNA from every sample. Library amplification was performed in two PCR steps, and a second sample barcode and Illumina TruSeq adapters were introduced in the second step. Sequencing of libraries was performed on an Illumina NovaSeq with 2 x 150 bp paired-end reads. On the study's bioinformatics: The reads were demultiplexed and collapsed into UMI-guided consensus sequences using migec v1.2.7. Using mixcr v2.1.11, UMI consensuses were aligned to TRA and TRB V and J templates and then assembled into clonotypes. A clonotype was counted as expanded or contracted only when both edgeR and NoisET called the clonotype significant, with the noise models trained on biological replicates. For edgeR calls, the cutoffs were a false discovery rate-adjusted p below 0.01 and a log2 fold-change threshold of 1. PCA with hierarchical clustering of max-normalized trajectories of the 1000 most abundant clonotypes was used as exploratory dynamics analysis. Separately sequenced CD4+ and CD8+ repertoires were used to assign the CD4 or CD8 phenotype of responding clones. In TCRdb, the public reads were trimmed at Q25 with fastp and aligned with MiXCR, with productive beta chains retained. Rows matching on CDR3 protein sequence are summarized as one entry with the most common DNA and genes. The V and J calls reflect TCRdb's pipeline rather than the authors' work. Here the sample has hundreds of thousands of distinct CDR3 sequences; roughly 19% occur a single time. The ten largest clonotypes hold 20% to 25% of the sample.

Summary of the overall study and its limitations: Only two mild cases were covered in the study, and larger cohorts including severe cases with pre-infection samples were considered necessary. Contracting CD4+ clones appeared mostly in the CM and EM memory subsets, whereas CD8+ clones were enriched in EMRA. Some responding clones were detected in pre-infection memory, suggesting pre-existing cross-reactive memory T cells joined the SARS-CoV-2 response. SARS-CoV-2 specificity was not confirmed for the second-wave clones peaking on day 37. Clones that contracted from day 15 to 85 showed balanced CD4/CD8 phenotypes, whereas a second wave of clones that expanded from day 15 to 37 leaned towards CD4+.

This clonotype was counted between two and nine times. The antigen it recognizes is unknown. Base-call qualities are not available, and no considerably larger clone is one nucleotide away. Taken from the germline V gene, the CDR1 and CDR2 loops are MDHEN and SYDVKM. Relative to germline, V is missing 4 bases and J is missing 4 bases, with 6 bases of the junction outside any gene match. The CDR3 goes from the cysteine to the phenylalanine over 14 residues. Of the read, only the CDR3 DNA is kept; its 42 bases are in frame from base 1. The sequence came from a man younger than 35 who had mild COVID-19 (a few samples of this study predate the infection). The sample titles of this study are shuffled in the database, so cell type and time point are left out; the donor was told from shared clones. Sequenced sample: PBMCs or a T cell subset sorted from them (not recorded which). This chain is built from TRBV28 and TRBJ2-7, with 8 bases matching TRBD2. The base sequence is TGTGCCAGCAGTTCGGGGGGGGCCTCTTACGAGCAGTACTTC. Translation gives CASSSGGASYEQYF.